Listed here are 3 T cell receptor beta chains from one sample, sequenced in a study of control samples from healthy donors and cancer patients. Here immunoSEQ multiplex PCR was the method, and the copy in TCRdb shows in-frame clones only, minus some. The top ten clones hold 9.5% to 13% of a sample with around 130,000 clones, about 83% of them seen once. The sequenced material came from blood. All receptors derive from a man aged 30 to 45 in good health.

This clone turned up a few times. The chain combines TRBV7-8 with TRBJ2-7, with D maybe TRBD1 (6 bases). Germline V gene sequence: CDR1 SGHVS, CDR2 FQNEAQ. This CDR3 comprises 13 residues. The CDR3 loop is CAPRKGGSYEQYF. CDR3 coding DNA: TGTGCGCCGCGTAAAGGGGGCTCCTACGAGCAGTACTTC.

This clone occurred many times. The chain combines TRBV6-6 with TRBJ1-1, with 7 bases aligning to TRBD1. In germline, CDR1 is MNHNY, CDR2 SVGAGI (reference sequence). CDR3 size: 16 residues. Germline trimming cut 6 bases from V and 3 bases from J; bases unmatched to any gene: 13. The CDR3: CASRVTGALLDTEAFF. The DNA for the CDR3 is TGTGCCAGCAGAGTTACAGGGGCCCTTTTGGACACTGAAGCTTTCTTT.

A few counts support this clone. The chain recombines TRBV7-2 with TRBJ1-1; 8 bases are a match to TRBD1. The CDR3 sequence is 12 residues long. From germline, CDR1 is SGHTA and CDR2 FQGNSA. J lost 8 bases, V lost 4 bases, and 3 bases had no gene match. The CDR3 protein is CASSSYRGEAFF. The CDR3, as DNA: TGTGCCAGCAGCTCTTACAGGGGGGAAGCTTTCTTT.